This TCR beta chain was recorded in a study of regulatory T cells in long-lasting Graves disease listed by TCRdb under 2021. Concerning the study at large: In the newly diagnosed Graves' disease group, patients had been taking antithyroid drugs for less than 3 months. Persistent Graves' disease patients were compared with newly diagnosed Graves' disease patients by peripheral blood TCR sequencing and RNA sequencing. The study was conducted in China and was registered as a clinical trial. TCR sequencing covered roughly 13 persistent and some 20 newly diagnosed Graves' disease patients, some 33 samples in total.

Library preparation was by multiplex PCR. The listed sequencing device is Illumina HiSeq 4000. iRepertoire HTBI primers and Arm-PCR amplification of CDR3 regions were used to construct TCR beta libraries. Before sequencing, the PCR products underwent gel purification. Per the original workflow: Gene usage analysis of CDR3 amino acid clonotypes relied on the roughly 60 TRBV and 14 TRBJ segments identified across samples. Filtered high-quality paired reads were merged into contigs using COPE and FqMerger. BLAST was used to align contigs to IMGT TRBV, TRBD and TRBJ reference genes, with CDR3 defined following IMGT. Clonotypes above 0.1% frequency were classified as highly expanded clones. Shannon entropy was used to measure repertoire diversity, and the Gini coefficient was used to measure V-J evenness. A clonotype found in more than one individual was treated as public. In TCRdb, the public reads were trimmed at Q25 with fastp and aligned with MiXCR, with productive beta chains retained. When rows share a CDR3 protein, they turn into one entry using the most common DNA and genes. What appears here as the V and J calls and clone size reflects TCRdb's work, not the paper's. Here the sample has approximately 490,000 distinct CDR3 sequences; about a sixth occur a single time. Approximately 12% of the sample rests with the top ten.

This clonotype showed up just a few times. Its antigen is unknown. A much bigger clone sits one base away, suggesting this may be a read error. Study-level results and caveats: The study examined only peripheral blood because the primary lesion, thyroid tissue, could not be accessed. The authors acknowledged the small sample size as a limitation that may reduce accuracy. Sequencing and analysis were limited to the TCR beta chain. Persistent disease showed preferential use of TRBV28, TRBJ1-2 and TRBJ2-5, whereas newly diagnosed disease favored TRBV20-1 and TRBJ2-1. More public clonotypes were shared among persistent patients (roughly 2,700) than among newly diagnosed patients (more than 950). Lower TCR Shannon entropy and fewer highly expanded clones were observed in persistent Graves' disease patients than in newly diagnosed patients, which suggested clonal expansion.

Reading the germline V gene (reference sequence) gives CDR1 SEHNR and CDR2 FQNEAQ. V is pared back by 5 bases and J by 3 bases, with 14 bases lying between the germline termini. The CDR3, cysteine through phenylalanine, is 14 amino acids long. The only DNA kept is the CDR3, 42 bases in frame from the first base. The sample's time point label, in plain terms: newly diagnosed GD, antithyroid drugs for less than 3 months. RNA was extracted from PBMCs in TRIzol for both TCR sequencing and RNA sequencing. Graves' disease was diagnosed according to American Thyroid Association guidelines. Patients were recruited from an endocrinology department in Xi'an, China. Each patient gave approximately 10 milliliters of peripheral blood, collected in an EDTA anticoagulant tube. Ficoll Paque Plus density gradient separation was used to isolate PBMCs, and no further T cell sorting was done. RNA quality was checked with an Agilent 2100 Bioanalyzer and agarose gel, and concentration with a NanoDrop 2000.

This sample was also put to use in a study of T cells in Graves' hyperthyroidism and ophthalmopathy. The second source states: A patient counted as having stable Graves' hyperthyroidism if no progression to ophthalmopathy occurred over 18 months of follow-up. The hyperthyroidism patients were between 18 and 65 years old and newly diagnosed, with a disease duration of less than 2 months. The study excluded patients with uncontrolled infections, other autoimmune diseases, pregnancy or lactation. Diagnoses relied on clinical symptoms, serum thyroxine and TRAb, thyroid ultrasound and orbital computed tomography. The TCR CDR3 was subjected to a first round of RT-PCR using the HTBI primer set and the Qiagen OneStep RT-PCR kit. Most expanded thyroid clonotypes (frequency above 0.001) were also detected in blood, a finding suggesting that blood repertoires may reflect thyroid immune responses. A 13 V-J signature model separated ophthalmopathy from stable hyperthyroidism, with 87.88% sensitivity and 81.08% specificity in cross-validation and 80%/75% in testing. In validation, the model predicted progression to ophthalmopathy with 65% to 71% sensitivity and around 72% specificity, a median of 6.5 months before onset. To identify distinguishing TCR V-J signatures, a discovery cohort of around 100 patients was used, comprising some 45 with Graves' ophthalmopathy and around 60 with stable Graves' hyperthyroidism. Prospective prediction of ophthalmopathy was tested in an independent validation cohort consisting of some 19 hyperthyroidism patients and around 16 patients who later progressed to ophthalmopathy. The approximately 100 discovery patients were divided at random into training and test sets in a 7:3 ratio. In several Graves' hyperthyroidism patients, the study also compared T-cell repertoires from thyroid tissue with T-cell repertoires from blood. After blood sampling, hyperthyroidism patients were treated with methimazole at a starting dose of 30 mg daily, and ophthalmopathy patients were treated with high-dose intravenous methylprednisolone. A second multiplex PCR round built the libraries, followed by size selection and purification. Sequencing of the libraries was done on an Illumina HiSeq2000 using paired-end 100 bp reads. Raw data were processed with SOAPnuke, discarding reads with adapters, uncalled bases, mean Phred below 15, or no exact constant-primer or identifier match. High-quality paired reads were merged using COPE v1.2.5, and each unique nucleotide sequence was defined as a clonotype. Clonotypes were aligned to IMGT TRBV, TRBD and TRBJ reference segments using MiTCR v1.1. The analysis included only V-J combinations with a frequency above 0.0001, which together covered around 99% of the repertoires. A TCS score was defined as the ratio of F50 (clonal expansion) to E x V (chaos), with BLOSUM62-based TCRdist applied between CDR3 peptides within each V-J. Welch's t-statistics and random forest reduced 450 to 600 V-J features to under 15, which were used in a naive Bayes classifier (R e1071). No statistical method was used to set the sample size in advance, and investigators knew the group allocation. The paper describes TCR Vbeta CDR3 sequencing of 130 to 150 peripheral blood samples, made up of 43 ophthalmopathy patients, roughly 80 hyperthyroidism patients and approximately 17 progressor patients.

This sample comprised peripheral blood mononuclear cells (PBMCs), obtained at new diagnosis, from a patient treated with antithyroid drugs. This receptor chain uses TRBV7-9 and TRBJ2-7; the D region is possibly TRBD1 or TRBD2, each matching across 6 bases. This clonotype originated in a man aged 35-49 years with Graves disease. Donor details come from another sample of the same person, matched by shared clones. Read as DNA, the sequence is TGTGCCAGCAGCCCTCCGCGGGACAACTACGAGCAGTACTTC. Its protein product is CASSPPRDNYEQYF. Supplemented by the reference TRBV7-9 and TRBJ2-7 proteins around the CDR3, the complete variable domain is DTGVSQNPRHKITKRGQNVTFRCDPISEHNRLYWYRQTLGQGPEFLTYFQNEAQLEKSRLLSDRFSAERPKGSFSTLEIQRTEQGDSAMYLCASSPPRDNYEQYFGPGTRLTVT.